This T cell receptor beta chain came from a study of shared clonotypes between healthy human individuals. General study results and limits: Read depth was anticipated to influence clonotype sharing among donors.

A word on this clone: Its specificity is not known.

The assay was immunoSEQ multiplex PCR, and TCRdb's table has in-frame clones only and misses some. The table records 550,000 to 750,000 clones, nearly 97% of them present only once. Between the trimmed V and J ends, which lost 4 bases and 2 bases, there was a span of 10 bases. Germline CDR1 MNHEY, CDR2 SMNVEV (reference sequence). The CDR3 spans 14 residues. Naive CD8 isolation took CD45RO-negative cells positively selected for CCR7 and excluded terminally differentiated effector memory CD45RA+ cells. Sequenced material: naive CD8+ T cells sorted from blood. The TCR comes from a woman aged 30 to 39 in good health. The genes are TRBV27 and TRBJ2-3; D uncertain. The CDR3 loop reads CASSWWTDTDTQYF. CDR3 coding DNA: TGTGCCAGCAGTTGGTGGACGGACACAGATACGCAGTATTTT.